Presented here are 16 T cell receptor beta chains from one specimen sequenced in a study of blood T cells in healthy people across ages (dated by TCRdb to between 2015 and 2017). The library was obtained by 5' RACE. Sequencer: Illumina HiSeq 2500. A second PCR of roughly 6 to 11 cycles was performed with a sample-barcoded 5' primer and a J-beta primer mix. The public reads were quality trimmed at Q25 with fastp and then assembled into clones with MiXCR by TCRdb, keeping productive beta chains. Rows merge per CDR3 protein into single entries with the most common DNA and genes. The sample table shows 800,000 or so distinct CDR3 sequences, and around 68% are seen once. 25% to 35% of the sample is in the top ten clones. Sequencing used blood. These receptors were obtained from a man aged 30-40 years in good health.

This chain links TRBV4-3 with TRBJ2-7; 12 bases are a match to TRBD1. This CDR3 region has 18 residues. The junction had 10 bases not matched to a gene; V was cut back by 1 base and J by 3 bases. Germline CDR1 is LGHNA and CDR2 is YSLEER. The chain's CDR3 is CASSQGLGGTGGFYEQYF. DNA of the CDR3: TGCGCCAGCAGCCAAGGGCTAGGGGGGACAGGGGGCTTCTACGAGCAGTACTTC.

This clonotype came up a few times. The CDR3 DNA reads as TGTGCCAGCAGTGAATGGGAGGCATCCATCCAAGAGACCCAGTACTTC. Translation: CASSEWEASIQETQYF. The chain combines TRBV6-1 with TRBJ2-5, with D perhaps matching TRBD2 (6 bases). Trimming stripped 2 bases from V and 1 base from J, with 14 bases between. The CDR3 sequence is 16 residues long. Germline V gives CDR1 MNHNS, CDR2 SASEGT.

The V and J genes are TRBV7-2 and TRBJ2-5; D tentatively fits TRBD1 or TRBD2 (5 bases each). The CDR3 loop spans 14 amino acids. The V gene lost 3 bases and the J gene lost 5 bases, with 13 bases spanning the gap. Germline loops: CDR1 SGHTA, CDR2 FQGNSA. CDR3 sequence reads: CASSFGTLGETQYF. Written as DNA, the CDR3 is TGTGCCAGCAGCTTTGGGACCCTCGGGGAGACCCAGTACTTC.

DNA for the CDR3: TGTGCCAGCAGCCGACAGGGGGAAGGAGGCTACACCTTC. It is translated as CASSRQGEGGYTF. The chain uses TRBV11-1 and TRBJ1-2, with 9 bases matching TRBD1. V was clipped by 5 bases and J by 8 bases; unmatched bases: 6. CDR3 size: 13 residues. Germline V gene lookup returns CDR1 SGHAT and CDR2 FQDESV (reference sequence).

This clonotype was picked up one time. The chain combines TRBV9 with TRBJ1-2; D might be TRBD1 (6 bases). V lost 4 bases and J 10 bases, leaving 17 bases between the germline ends. The CDR3 has 13 residues. Germline values: CDR1 SGDLS, CDR2 YYNGEE. This chain's CDR3 is CASSPYRECNYTF. The CDR3 coding sequence is TGTGCCAGCAGCCCATACAGGGAATGTAACTACACCTTC.

This rearrangement joins TRBV24-1 to TRBJ1-1; D unclear. Germline values: CDR1 KGHDR, CDR2 SFDVKD. The V end was cut by 2 bases, the J end by 4 bases, with 10 bases between. The CDR3 runs 14 residues. CDR3 sequence: CATSDSRGTTEAFF. The CDR3 nucleotides are TGTGCCACCAGTGATTCGCGGGGAACCACTGAAGCTTTCTTT.

The V and J genes are TRBV28 and TRBJ2-7; 12 positions agree with TRBD1. Trimming removed 0 bases from V and 7 bases from J; junction bases left unmatched: 1. The CDR3 is 14 amino acids. Germline CDR1 MDHEN, CDR2 SYDVKM. CDR3 residues: CASSLWGQGAEQYF. The CDR3 nucleotides are TGTGCCAGCAGTTTATGGGGACAGGGGGCAGAGCAGTACTTC.

This chain joins TRBV4-3 and TRBJ1-2; 10 positions match TRBD1. Germline CDR1 reads LGHNA; CDR2 reads YSLEER. CDR3 length: 14 amino acids. The V segment lost 1 base and the J segment 7 bases; nucleotides outside the gene matches: 3. In nucleotides, the CDR3 is TGCGCCAGCAGCCAAGCCGGGACAGGGGTTGGCTACACCTTC. Translating gives CASSQAGTGVGYTF.

This clonotype was observed a few times. The chain is built from TRBV5-1 and TRBJ2-7, with 7 bases matching TRBD1. The trim removed 3 bases at V and 6 bases at J, leaving 6 bases unmatched. CDR1 and CDR2 from the germline V gene are SGHRS and YFSETQ. This CDR3 is 13 amino acids long. Here the CDR3 reads CASSSDNRGEQYF. CDR3 DNA sequence: TGCGCCAGCAGCTCGGATAACAGGGGCGAGCAGTACTTC.

The chain uses TRBV27 and TRBJ2-5, with 10 bases identical to TRBD1. TRBJ2-7 matches the DNA end more closely, so the J call is doubtful. The germline V gene has CDR1 MNHEY and CDR2 SMNVEV (reference sequence). CDR3 length: 19 amino acids. As DNA, the CDR3 is TGTGCCAGCAGTTTAGTTTCGGCCGGGCCCGGGACAGGGGCCTACGAGCAGTACTTC. Its translation is CASSLVSAGPGTGAYEQYF.

The chain couples TRBV6-5 to TRBJ2-7; 10 nucleotides align to TRBD1. This CDR3 spans 15 amino acids. V shed 8 bases and J 2 bases; nucleotides not matched to a gene: 9. Germline values: CDR1 MNHEY, CDR2 SVGAGI. CDR3 sequence: CASAYLGTGAYEQYF. CDR3 nucleotide sequence: TGTGCCAGCGCCTACCTGGGGACAGGGGCCTACGAGCAGTACTTC.

This clonotype was found once. V and J are TRBV6-5 and TRBJ2-5, with 11 bases fitting TRBD2. With V trimmed by 2 bases and J by 1 base, 3 bases remained unmatched. Germline V gene sequence: CDR1 MNHEY, CDR2 SVGAGI. CDR3 size: 16 residues. CDR3 in amino acids: CASSYLTSGGQETQYF. The CDR3 DNA follows: TGTGCCAGCAGTTACCTAACTAGCGGGGGCCAAGAGACCCAGTACTTC.

The genes are TRBV4-1 and TRBJ2-6; TRBD1 or TRBD2 may be the D gene (6 bases each). This CDR3 is 18 amino acids long. Trimming pared 6 bases from V and 1 base from J, leaving 19 bases between. Germline CDR1 is MGHRA and CDR2 is YSYEKL. CDR3 protein: CASSQGLASVSGANVLTF. The CDR3 nucleotides read TGCGCCAGCAGTCAGGGGTTGGCTAGCGTATCTGGGGCCAACGTCCTGACTTTC.

The chain recombines TRBV12-3 or TRBV12-4 with TRBJ1-2; D possibly corresponds to TRBD1 (6 bases). This CDR3 has 13 amino acids. V gave up 7 bases and J gave up 8 bases, with 17 bases separating them. CDR3 loop: CASTHGGARGYTF. CDR3 coding DNA: TGTGCCAGCACCCACGGGGGGGCTCGGGGCTACACCTTC.

The chain couples TRBV29-1 to TRBJ1-1; D gene ambiguous. With 4 bases removed from V and 4 bases from J, the gap between germline ends came to 25 bases. This CDR3 is 17 amino acids long. Germline V gene data show CDR1 as SQVTM and CDR2 as ANQGSEA. The CDR3 sequence is CSVGSLRVSPRGTEAFF. The CDR3 bases are TGCAGCGTTGGTAGCCTCCGGGTCTCCCCACGGGGCACTGAAGCTTTCTTT. The whole variable domain, remainder taken from reference TRBV29-1 and TRBJ1-1, is SAVISQKPSRDICQRGTSLTIQCQVDSQVTMMFWYRQQPGQSLTLIATANQGSEATYESGFVIDKFPISRPNLTFSTLTVSNMSPEDSSIYLCSVGSLRVSPRGTEAFFGQGTRLTVV.

This chain connects TRBV6-2 or TRBV6-3 to TRBJ2-4; TRBD2 is a possible D gene (6 bases). The germline gives CDR1 MNHEY, CDR2 SVGEGT. Trimming left V 4 bases short and J 13 bases short, with 17 bases between. The CDR3 loop spans 13 amino acids. The CDR3 here is CASSSPLAEEQYF. DNA for the CDR3: TGTGCCAGCAGTTCCCCACTAGCTGAAGAGCAGTACTTC.